Given below is one T cell receptor (beta chain) in context. Its specific antigen is unknown. The sample holds no much larger clone one base away, and base qualities are not on file. This entry is derived from a study of early T cells in non-severe SARS-CoV-2 infection (dated by TCRdb to about 2021). Background on the whole study: Bulk RNA from unsorted whole blood was used for TCR sequencing, so alpha and beta chains could not be paired.

Study-wide conclusions, independent of this receptor: VDJdb matching was skewed toward anti-spike CD8 responses and likely underestimated virus-specific expansions by missing private and CD4 specificities.

This was a case-control study nested in a cohort of healthcare workers in London, UK, who had nasopharyngeal swab PCR tests and blood samples taken every week. Healthcare workers were recruited between 23 and 31 March 2020, during the week of the UK lockdown, and were followed weekly for up to about 16 weeks. From its cysteine to its phenylalanine, the CDR3 spans 11 amino acids. The sequence is cut down to CDR3 DNA, 33 bases in frame from base 1. The CDR1 and CDR2 encoded by the germline V gene (reference sequence) are DFQATT and SNEGSKA. Deletion took 6 bases off V and 6 bases off J, with a span of 11 bases between the germline ends. To prepare the library, 5' RACE was applied. The run used a NextSeq 500. The TCR library protocol attached unique molecular identifiers to individual cDNA molecules to correct for sequencing error and PCR bias. TCR alpha and beta chains were both sequenced, and the abundances of alpha and beta sequences in each sample were closely correlated with each other. On the study's bioinformatics: Decombinator V4 was used to perform V gene, J gene and CDR3 annotation of TCR sequences. TCRs were defined as expanded if a significant change between any two time points was detected under a Poisson model with p below 0.0001. Abundances of TCRs were expressed as counts per million after normalisation to the total number of TCRs sequenced in each sample. MAIT TCRs were defined by TRAV1-2 paired with TRAJ12, TRAJ20 or TRAJ33, and iNKT TCRs by TRAV10 paired with TRAJ18. VDJdb, accessed on 1 November 2021, was searched for TCRs annotated for CMV, EBV and SARS-CoV-2, and TCRs annotated for more than one antigen were excluded. TCRdb handled the public reads itself, with Q25 trimming in fastp and clone calling in MiXCR, and kept productive beta chains. Identical CDR3 proteins give one entry, which carries the most common genes and DNA. Clone size and V and J calls follow TCRdb, not the original study. Across this sample there are fewer than 35,000 distinct CDR3 sequences, with roughly 5% seen only once. The ten largest account for approximately 24% of the sample.

The TCR comes from an adult who was a healthcare worker with PCR-confirmed SARS-CoV-2 infection or an uninfected control (not recorded which). Recombination joined TRBV20-1 with TRBJ1-2; the D region possibly corresponds to TRBD1 (5 bases align). Sequencing was performed on whole blood. The CDR3 in this case is CSAPTVDGYTF. Here is the DNA: TGCAGTGCCCCGACAGTAGATGGCTACACCTTC.